The next 11 T cell receptor beta chains were all read from a single sample in a study of T-cell reconstitution after alpha-beta-depleted transplantation in children. The TCRbeta library incorporated unique molecular identifiers. TCRdb re-derived calls from the PCR reads in MiXCR, one entry per CDR3 protein. This repertoire shows 240,000 or so distinct CDR3 sequences, about 12% found once; its top ten account for about 2.6%. Sequences were derived from PBMCs from the stem cell graft donor, sampled from the stem cell graft. The receptors shown here come from a human donor who donated a stem cell graft to a child with acute lymphoblastic leukemia.

This clonotype has more than one count but fewer than ten. This chain uses TRBV21-1 with TRBJ2-4; no DNA check was done on the table's D call, TRBD1. TRBV21-1 is an annotated pseudogene. The CDR3 runs 16 residues. The CDR3 DNA follows: TGTGCCAGCAGCGAGTCGCGACAGGAAGCCAAAAACATTCAGTACTTC. Residues: CASSESRQEAKNIQYF.

This clonotype was seen more than once but under ten times. The CDR3 DNA is TGCGCCAGCAGCTTGCGGGACAGGGGACCTTACAATGAGCAGTTCTTC. It translates to CASSLRDRGPYNEQFF. The chain is built from TRBV5-1 and TRBJ2-1, with TRBD1 matching 10 bases. Germline trimming cut 1 base from V and 4 bases from J; bases unmatched to any gene: 5. Germline CDR1 and CDR2: SGHRS and YFSETQ. The CDR3 runs to 16 residues. The entire variable domain, with the rest obtained from reference TRBV5-1 and TRBJ2-1, is as follows: KAGVTQTPRYLIKTRGQQVTLSCSPISGHRSVSWYQQTPGQGLQFLFEYFSETQRNKGNFPGRFSGRQFSNSRSEMNVSTLELGDSALYLCASSLRDRGPYNEQFFGPGTRLTVL.

This clonotype occurred many times. This sequence joins TRBV28 and TRBJ2-7, with D hard to call. Trimming pared 6 bases from V and 0 bases from J, leaving 12 bases between. The germline V gene has CDR1 MDHEN and CDR2 SYDVKM. This CDR3 comprises 14 residues. The CDR3 sequence is CASSQPAVSYEQYF. The CDR3 DNA follows: TGTGCCAGCAGCCAACCGGCGGTCTCCTACGAGCAGTACTTC. Complete variable domain (other parts from reference TRBV28 and TRBJ2-7): DVKVTQSSRYLVKRTGEKVFLECVQDMDHENMFWYRQDPGLGLRLIYFSYDVKMKEKGDIPEGYSVSREKKERFSLILESASTNQTSMYLCASSQPAVSYEQYFGPGTRLTVT.

Many counts were recorded for this clonotype. The chain recombines TRBV5-1 with TRBJ1-2, with D possibly being TRBD1 (5 bases). V gave up 0 bases and J gave up 8 bases, with 14 bases separating them. Germline CDR1 is SGHRS and CDR2 is YFSETQ. The CDR3 consists of 14 residues. The CDR3 here is CASSLAGQGLGYTF. CDR3 bases: TGCGCCAGCAGCTTGGCCGGGCAGGGCCTCGGCTACACCTTC.

This clonotype appeared many times. The J gene is TRBJ2-7, the V gene TRBV5-4; D gene ambiguous. The ends were cut back, 3 bases at V and 6 bases at J, with 19 bases in the middle. The CDR3 totals 15 residues. Per germline, CDR1 SGHNT and CDR2 YYREEE (reference sequence). The CDR3, as DNA: TGTGCCAGCAGCTCGGTGCGCGAATCGTTTGGCGAGCAGTACTTC. Its protein is CASSSVRESFGEQYF.

This clonotype showed up many times. This rearrangement joins TRBV4-3 to TRBJ1-5, with TRBD1 matching 8 bases. The germline V gene has CDR1 LGHNA and CDR2 YSLEER. The ends lost 3 bases at V and 6 bases at J; junction bases unmatched: 7. There are 15 residues in the CDR3. The CDR3 coding sequence is TGCGCCAGCAGCCAGACAGGGGACGGGAGTCAGCCCCAGCATTTT. This sequence encodes CASSQTGDGSQPQHF.

This clonotype has a count of ten or more. The chain carries TRBV7-2 and TRBJ2-3; D remains unclear. Germline V gene data show CDR1 as SGHTA and CDR2 as FQGNSA. Trimming stripped 4 bases from V and 6 bases from J, with 17 bases between. CDR3 length equals 15 residues. The CDR3 region is CASSSNPGAFDTQYF. The CDR3, as DNA: TGTGCCAGCAGCTCAAACCCAGGAGCCTTTGATACGCAGTATTTT.

In its sample, this clonotype was seen many times. The CDR3 nucleotides are TGTGCCAGCGCCCGGACAGGGATAATTGTCACTGAAGCTTTCTTT. Translating it yields CASARTGIIVTEAFF. The chain links TRBV6-5 to TRBJ1-1, with 8 bases identical to TRBD1. CDR1 is MNHEY, CDR2 SVGAGI, per germline. Germline trimming cut 8 bases from V and 4 bases from J; bases unmatched to any gene: 12. The CDR3 spans 15 residues.

This clonotype was counted a few times. V gene TRBV18 combines with J gene TRBJ2-5; no reliable D call. This CDR3 is 12 amino acids long. Germline V gene data show CDR1 as KGHSH and CDR2 as LQKENI. Trimming left V 5 bases short and J 5 bases short, with 9 bases between. The CDR3 spells CASSGRRETQYF. The CDR3, as DNA: TGTGCCAGCTCAGGACGAAGGGAGACCCAGTACTTC.

This clonotype was detected only a few times. J is TRBJ2-1 and V is TRBV27, with 16 bases identical to TRBD2. Unmatched junction bases numbered 8, after V lost 5 bases and J lost 7 bases. Germline assignment: CDR1 MNHEY and CDR2 SMNVEV (reference sequence). The CDR3 runs to 17 residues. Written as DNA, the CDR3 is TGTGCCAGCAGTACAATCACGGGACTAGCGGGGGGGAATGAGCAGTTCTTC. Translation: CASSTITGLAGGNEQFF.

V is TRBV5-6 and J is TRBJ2-3, with a weak D call TRBD2 (6 bases). Trimming pared 3 bases from V and 0 bases from J, leaving 11 bases between. The V gene's germline CDR1 is SGHDT and CDR2 YYEEEE. This CDR3 is built from 15 residues. This CDR3 reads CASSWDSGSTDTQYF. The CDR3 DNA reads TGTGCCAGCAGCTGGGACTCGGGAAGCACAGATACGCAGTATTTT.